The clone carrying this TCR beta chain showed up many times. Its antigen is not identified. This sample's time point: late sampling 161 to 241 days after vaccination in three convalescent patients. As for treatment: approximately nine-day PBMC culture with coronavirus spike peptide pools or control peptides (ViraFEST assay). The data belong to a study of vaccination and CD4 T cells after COVID-19. CDR1 is MNHNS and CDR2 is SASEGT in the germline V gene. The V end was cut by 6 bases, the J end by 4 bases, with 7 bases between. This CDR3 is built from 12 residues. An Oncomine TCR Beta short-read assay was used to sequence the DNA from cultured CD4+ T cells. TCRdb re-called the PCR reads through MiXCR, storing one row per CDR3 protein. The data show about 24,000 distinct CDR3 sequences, with roughly 29% seen just once and 3% to 3.5% held by the top ten.

The sequencing here drew on CD4+ T cells from blood, cultured in vitro, taken about 7 months after SARS-CoV-2 vaccination. The chain has TRBV6-1 and TRBJ1-5; a weak D match, TRBD1 (6 bases). This TCR derives from a human donor who had recovered from COVID-19. CDR3 residues: CASRRGNQPQHF. In DNA form, the CDR3 reads TGTGCCAGCAGGAGGGGGAATCAGCCCCAGCATTTT.